This T cell receptor beta chain is from a study of cytomegalovirus exposure and HLA in healthy donors. Study results and limitations: Later on, an analysis tied approximately 15,000 TCR beta sequences to HLA alleles at 0.05 false discovery rate. Later analysis found that TCR beta chains associated with HLA were more clonally expanded than other, equally common chains.

V was cut by 2 bases and J by 2 bases, with 7 bases left in between. Germline assignment: CDR1 SGDLS and CDR2 YYNGEE. This CDR3 is built from 13 residues. With regard to this clone: Its target is unknown.

Nominal health characterized the donors when sampled, though unrecorded immune exposures were likely. The PCR had 60 Vbeta and 13 Jbeta primers. Original methodology: Later, an analysis found 75 million to 100 million unique TCR beta chains, and about 10 million of these were shared. The table came from immunoSEQ multiplex PCR; TCRdb's copy has only in-frame clones and leaves some out. The V and J calls and clone size were taken over from that table, and D and trimming were inferred from the DNA. The repertoire holds some 140,000 clones, with around 85% as singletons. Material: PBMCs. This receptor was identified in a woman aged 50 to 60 in good health and CMV-seropositive. The rearrangement links TRBV9 to TRBJ2-5; D is ambiguous. In DNA form, the CDR3 reads TGTGCCAGCAGCGTTTTACAGCAAGAGACCCAGTACTTC. It is translated as CASSVLQQETQYF.